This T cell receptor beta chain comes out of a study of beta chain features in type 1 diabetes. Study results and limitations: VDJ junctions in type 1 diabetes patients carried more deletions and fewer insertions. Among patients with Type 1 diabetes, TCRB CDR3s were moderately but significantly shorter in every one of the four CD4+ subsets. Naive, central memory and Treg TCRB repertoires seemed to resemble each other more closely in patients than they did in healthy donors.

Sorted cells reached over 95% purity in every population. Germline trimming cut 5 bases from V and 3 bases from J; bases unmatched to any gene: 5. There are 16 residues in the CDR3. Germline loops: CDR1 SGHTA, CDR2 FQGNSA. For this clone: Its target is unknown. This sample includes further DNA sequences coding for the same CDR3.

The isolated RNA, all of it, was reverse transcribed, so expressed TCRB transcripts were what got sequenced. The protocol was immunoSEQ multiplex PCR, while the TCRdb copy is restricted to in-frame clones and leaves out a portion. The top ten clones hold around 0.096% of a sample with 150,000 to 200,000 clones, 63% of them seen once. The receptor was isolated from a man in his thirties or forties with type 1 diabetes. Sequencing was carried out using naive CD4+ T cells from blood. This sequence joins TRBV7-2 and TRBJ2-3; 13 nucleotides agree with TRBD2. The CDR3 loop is CASSPGLAGATDTQYF. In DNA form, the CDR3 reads TGTGCCAGCAGCCCCGGACTAGCGGGGGCTACAGATACGCAGTATTTT.